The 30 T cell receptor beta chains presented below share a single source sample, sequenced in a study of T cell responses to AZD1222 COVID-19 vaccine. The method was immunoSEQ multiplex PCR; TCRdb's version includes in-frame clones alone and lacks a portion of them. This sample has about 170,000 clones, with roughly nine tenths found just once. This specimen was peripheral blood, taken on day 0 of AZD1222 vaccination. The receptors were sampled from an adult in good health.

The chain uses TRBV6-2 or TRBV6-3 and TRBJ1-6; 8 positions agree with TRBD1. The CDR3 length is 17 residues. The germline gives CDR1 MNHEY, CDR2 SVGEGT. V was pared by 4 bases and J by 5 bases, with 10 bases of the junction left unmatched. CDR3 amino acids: CASSFPQRTGNNSPLHF. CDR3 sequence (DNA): TGTGCCAGCAGTTTCCCCCAACGGACAGGGAATAATTCACCCCTCCACTTT.

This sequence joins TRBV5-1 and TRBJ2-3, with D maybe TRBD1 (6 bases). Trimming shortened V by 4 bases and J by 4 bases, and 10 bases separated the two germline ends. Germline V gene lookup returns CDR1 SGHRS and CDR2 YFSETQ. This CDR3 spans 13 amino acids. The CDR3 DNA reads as TGCGCCAGCAGCACAACAGGGTCAGATACGCAGTATTTT. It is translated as CASSTTGSDTQYF.

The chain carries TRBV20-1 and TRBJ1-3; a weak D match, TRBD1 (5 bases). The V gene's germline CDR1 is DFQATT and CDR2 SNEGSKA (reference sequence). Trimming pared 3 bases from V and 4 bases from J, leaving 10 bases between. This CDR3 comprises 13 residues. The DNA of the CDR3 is TGCAGTGCTAGTCCGGGGCGCGGAAACACCATATATTTT. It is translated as CSASPGRGNTIYF.

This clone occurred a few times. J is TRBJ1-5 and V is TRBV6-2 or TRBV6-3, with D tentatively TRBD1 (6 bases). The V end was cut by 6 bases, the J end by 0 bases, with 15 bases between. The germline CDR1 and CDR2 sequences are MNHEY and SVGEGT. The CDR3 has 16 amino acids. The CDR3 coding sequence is TGTGCCAGCAGCAAACAGGGATGGCTTAGCAATCAGCCCCAGCATTTT. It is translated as CASSKQGWLSNQPQHF.

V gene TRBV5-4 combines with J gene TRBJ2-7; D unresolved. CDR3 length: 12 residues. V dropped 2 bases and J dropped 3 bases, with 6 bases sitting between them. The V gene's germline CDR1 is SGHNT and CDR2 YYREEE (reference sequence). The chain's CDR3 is CASSFGGYEQYV. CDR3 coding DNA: TGTGCCAGCAGCTTCGGTGGCTACGAGCAGTACGTC.

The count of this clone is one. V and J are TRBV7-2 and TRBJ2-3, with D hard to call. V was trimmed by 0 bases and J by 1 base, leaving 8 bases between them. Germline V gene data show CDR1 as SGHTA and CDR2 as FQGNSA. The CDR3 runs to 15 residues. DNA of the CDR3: TGTGCCAGCAGCTTAGCCTCTTTGGGCACAGATACGCAGTATTTT. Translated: CASSLASLGTDTQYF.

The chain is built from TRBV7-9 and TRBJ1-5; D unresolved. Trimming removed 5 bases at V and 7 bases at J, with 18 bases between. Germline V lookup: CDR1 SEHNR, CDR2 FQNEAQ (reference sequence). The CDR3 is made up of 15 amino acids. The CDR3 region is CASSPGPGYNQPQHF. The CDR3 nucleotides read TGTGCCAGCAGCCCCGGCCCGGGGTATAACCAGCCCCAGCATTTT.

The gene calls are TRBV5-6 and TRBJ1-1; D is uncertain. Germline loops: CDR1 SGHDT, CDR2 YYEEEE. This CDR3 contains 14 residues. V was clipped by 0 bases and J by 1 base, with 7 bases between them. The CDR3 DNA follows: TGTGCCAGCAGCTTGGGCCCATCGAACACTGAAGCTTTCTTT. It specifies CASSLGPSNTEAFF.

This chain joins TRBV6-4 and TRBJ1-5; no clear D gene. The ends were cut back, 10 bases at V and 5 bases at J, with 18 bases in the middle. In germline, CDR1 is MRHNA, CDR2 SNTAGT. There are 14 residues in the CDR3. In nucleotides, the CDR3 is TGTGCCACCAAAGGATCGAAATGGCATCAGCCCCAGCATTTT. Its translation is CATKGSKWHQPQHF.

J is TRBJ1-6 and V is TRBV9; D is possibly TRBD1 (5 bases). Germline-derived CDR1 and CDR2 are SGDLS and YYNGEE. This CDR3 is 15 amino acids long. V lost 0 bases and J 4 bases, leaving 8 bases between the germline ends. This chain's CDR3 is CASSVGDRYNSPLHF. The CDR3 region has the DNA TGTGCCAGCAGCGTAGGGGACCGATATAATTCACCCCTCCACTTT.

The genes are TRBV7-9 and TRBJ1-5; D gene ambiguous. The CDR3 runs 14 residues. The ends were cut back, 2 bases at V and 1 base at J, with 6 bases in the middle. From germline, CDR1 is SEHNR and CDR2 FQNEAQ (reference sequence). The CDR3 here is CASSLQESNQPQHF. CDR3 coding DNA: TGTGCCAGCAGCTTACAGGAAAGCAATCAGCCCCAGCATTTT.

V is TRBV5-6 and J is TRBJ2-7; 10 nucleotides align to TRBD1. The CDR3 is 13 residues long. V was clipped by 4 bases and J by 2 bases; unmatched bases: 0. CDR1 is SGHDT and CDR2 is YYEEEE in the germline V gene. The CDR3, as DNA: TGTGCCAGCAGCGGGACAGGGGCCTACGAGCAGTACGTC. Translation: CASSGTGAYEQYV.

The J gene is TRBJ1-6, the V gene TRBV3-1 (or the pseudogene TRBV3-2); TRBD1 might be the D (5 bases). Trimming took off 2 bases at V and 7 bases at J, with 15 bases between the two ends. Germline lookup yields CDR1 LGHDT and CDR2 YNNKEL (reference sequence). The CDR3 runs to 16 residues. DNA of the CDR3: TGTGCCAGCAGCCAAACCCCAGGGACGGGCAATTCACCCCTCCACTTT. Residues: CASSQTPGTGNSPLHF.

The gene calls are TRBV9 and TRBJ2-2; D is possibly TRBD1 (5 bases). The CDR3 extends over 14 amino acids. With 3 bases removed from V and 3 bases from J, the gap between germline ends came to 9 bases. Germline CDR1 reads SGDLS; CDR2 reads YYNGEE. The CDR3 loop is CASSARQYTGELFF. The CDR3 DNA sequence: TGTGCCAGCAGCGCCAGACAGTACACCGGGGAGCTGTTTTTT.

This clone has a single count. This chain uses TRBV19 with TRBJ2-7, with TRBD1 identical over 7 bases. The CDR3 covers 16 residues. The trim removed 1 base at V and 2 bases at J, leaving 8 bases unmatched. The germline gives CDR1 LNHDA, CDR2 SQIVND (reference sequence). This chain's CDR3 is CASSIVAGGSTYEQYF. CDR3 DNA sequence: TGTGCCAGTAGTATAGTGGCAGGGGGTAGCACCTACGAGCAGTACTTC.

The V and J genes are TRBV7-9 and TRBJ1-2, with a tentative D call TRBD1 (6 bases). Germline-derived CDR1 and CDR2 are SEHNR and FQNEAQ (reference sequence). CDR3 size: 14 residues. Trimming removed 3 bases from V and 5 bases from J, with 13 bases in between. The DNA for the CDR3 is TGTGCCAGCAGCTTCGTGACAGGTGTATATGGCTACACCTTC. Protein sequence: CASSFVTGVYGYTF.

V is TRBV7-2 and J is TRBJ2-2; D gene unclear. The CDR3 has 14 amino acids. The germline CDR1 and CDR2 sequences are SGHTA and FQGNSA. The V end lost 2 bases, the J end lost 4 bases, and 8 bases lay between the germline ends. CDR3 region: CASSLQAITGELFF. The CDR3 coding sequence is TGTGCCAGCAGCTTACAGGCTATCACCGGGGAGCTGTTTTTT. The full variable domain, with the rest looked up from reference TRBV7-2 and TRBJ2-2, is GAGVSQSPSNKVTEKGKDVELRCDPISGHTALYWYRQSLGQGLEFLIYFQGNSAPDKSGLPSDRFSAERTGGSVSTLTIQRTQQEDSAVYLCASSLQAITGELFFGEGSRLTVL.

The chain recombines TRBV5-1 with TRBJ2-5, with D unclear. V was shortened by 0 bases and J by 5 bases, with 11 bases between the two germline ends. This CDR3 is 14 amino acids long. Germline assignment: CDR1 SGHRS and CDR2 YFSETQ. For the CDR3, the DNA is TGCGCCAGCAGCTTGGAAGACCCTGCGGAGACCCAGTACTTC. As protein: CASSLEDPAETQYF. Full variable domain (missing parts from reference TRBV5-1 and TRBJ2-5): KAGVTQTPRYLIKTRGQQVTLSCSPISGHRSVSWYQQTPGQGLQFLFEYFSETQRNKGNFPGRFSGRQFSNSRSEMNVSTLELGDSALYLCASSLEDPAETQYFGPGTRLLVL.

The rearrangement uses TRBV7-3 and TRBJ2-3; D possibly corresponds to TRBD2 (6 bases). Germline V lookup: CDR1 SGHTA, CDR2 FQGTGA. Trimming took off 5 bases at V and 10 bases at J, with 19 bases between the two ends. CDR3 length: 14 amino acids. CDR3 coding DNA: TGTGCCAGCAGCCCCGGGACTGGTTTACAGTCGCAGTATTTT. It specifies CASSPGTGLQSQYF.

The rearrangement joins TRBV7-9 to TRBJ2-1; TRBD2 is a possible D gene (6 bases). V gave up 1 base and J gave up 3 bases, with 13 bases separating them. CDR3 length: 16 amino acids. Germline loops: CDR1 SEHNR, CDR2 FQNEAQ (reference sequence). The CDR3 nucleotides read TGTGCCAGCAGCTTAGGTTCCGGGACTTTCTACAATGAGCAGTTCTTC. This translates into CASSLGSGTFYNEQFF.

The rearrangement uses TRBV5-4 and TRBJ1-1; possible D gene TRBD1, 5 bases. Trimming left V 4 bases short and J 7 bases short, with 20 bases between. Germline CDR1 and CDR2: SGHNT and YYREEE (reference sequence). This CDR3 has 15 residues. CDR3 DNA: TGTGCCAGCAGCCTATCGTCTGGGGGATTCAGTGAAGCTTTCTTT. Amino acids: CASSLSSGGFSEAFF. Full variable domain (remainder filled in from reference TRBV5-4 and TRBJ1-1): ETGVTQSPTHLIKTRGQQVTLRCSSQSGHNTVSWYQQALGQGPQFIFQYYREEENGRGNFPPRFSGLQFPNYSSELNVNALELDDSALYLCASSLSSGGFSEAFFGQGTRLTVV.

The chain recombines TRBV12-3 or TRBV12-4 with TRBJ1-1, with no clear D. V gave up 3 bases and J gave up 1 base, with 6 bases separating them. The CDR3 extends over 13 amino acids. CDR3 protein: CASSLAGNTEAFF. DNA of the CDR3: TGTGCCAGCAGTTTGGCGGGGAACACTGAAGCTTTCTTT.

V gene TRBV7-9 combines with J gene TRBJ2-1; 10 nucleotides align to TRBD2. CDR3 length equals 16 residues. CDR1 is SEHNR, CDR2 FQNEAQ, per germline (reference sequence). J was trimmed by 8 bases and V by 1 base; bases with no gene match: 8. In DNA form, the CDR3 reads TGTGCCAGCAGCTTAGAGCCAGCGGGGGGGAACGATGAGCAGTTCTTC. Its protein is CASSLEPAGGNDEQFF.

This CDR3 is CASSYTRSEQFF. The DNA of the CDR3 is TGTGCCAGCAGCTATACACGCAGTGAGCAGTTCTTC. The V gene is TRBV7-8, the J gene TRBJ2-1, with no clear D. The germline CDR1 and CDR2 sequences are SGHVS and FQNEAQ. The CDR3 extends over 12 amino acids. Trimming took off 4 bases at V and 9 bases at J, with 10 bases between the two ends.

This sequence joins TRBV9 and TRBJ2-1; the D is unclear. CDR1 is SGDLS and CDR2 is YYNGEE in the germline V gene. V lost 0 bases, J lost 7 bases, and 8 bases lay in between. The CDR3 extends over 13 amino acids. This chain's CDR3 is CASSVGLVNEQFF. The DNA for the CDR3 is TGTGCCAGCAGCGTAGGTTTGGTAAATGAGCAGTTCTTC.

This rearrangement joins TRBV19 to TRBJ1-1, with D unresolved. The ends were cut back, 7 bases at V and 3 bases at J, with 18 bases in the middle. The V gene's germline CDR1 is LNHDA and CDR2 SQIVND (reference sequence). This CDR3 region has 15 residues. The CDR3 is CASMTPYSGDTEAFF. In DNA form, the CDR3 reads TGTGCCAGTATGACCCCTTACTCCGGGGACACTGAAGCTTTCTTT.

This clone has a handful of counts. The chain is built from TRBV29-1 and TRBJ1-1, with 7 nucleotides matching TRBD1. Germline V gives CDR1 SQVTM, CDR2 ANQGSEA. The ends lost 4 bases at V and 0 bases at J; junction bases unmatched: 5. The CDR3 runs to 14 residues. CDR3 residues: CSVVVDRVNTEAFF. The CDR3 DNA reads TGCAGCGTTGTAGTTGACAGGGTGAACACTGAAGCTTTCTTT.

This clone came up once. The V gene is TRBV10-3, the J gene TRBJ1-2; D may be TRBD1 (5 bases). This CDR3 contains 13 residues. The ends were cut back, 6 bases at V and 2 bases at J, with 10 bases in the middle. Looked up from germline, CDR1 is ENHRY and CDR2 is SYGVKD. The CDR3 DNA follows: TGTGCCATCAGAATGACAGAAAACTATGGCTACACCTTC. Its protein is CAIRMTENYGYTF.

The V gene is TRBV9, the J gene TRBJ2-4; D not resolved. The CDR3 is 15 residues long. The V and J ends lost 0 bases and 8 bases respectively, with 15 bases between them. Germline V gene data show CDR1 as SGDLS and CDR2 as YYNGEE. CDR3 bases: TGTGCCAGCAGCGTAGGTTTGGGGATGGGTGACATTCAGTACTTC. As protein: CASSVGLGMGDIQYF.

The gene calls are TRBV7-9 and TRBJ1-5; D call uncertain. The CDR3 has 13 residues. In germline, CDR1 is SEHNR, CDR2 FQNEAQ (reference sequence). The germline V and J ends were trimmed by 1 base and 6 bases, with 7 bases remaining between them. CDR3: CASSLDVGQPQHF. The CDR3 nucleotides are TGTGCCAGCAGCTTAGACGTGGGTCAGCCCCAGCATTTT.